The sequence of this T cell receptor (beta chain) was determined in a study of graft-versus-host responses after intestinal transplantation. Study details: Multivisceral, liver-intestinal, or isolated intestinal transplants were received by the recipients.

Study-wide results and limits: Graft-versus-host to host-versus-graft clonal ratios in allografts were high in patients with graft-donor T cell macrochimerism. Analysis identified GvH clones in recipient marrow, with some appearing first in ileum or blood.

Turning to this clone: Its target is not known.

The starting material, graft tissue, was processed to release intraepithelial and lamina propria lymphocytes. The CDR3 is made up of 14 amino acids. The germline V gene has CDR1 LGHNA and CDR2 YSLEER. The trim removed 1 base at V and 4 bases at J, leaving 3 bases unmatched. Measured with immunoSEQ multiplex PCR; TCRdb has only the in-frame clones, and not every one. The sample yields 20,000 or so clones, roughly four fifths seen once. The rearrangement joins TRBV4-3 to TRBJ1-2; 7 nucleotides match TRBD1. Sequenced here: ileum tissue, sampled 12 days after intestinal transplant. The origin of this receptor is a human patient who received an intestinal transplant, so some T cells may come from the graft donor. CDR3 nucleotides: TGCGCCAGCAGCCAAGTGGGGACAGCCTATGGCTACACCTTC. It yields the protein CASSQVGTAYGYTF.